These T cell receptor beta chains were read from a single sample in a study of regulatory T cells in long-lasting Graves disease. TCRdb used MiXCR to reprocess the multiplex PCR reads, holding one entry per CDR3 protein. This table has around 450,000 distinct CDR3 sequences, about 15% appearing once. The sample was also linked to a second study, of T cells in Graves' hyperthyroidism and ophthalmopathy.

Sequencing was performed on peripheral blood mononuclear cells (PBMCs), taken at new diagnosis, from a patient treated with antithyroid drugs. The receptors come from a woman in her twenties or thirties with Graves disease. CDR3s include the opening cysteine and the closing phenylalanine or tryptophan. A D gene is named only where the DNA matches it firmly. Some rows have no size entry. The others give once, few or many, or a class for an expanded clone.

15	TRBV28	TRBD2	many	TRBJ2-7	CASRPGLAAHYEQYF	TGTGCCAGCAGACCGGGCCTAGCGGCCCACTACGAGCAGTACTTC
13	TRBV12-3/TRBV12-4	TRBD1	many	TRBJ2-7	CASRGGQGYEQYF	TGTGCCAGCAGGGGGGGACAGGGCTACGAGCAGTACTTC
11	TRBV12-3/TRBV12-4	NA	NA	TRBJ1-6	CASTHGGPLHF	TGTGCCAGCACCCACGGCGGACCCCTCCACTTT
13	TRBV7-9	NA	few	TRBJ2-7	CTSRMTGDYEQYF	TGTACCAGCAGAATGACAGGCGACTACGAGCAGTACTTC
14	TRBV15	NA	once	TRBJ1-2	CATSSGDMIYGYTF	TGTGCCACCAGCAGTGGAGACATGATATATGGCTACACCTTC
18	TRBV27	NA	many	TRBJ1-2	CASSLFWEQGLSNYGYTF	TGTGCCAGCAGTTTATTCTGGGAGCAGGGGCTTTCGAACTATGGCTACACCTTC
13	TRBV25-1	NA	few	TRBJ1-2	CASSDLTNYGYTF	TGTGCCAGCAGTGACCTTACTAACTATGGCTACACCTTC
13	TRBV7-3	NA	many	TRBJ2-2	CASSPLGSGELFF	TGTGCCAGCAGCCCCCTGGGAAGCGGGGAGCTGTTTTTT
14	TRBV27	TRBD1	many	TRBJ2-1	CASSPGQAGNEQFF	TGTGCCAGCAGTCCGGGACAGGCGGGGAATGAGCAGTTCTTC
14	TRBV10-3	TRBD1	few	TRBJ1-5	CAIRPAGGNQPQHF	TGTGCCATCAGGCCCGCAGGGGGGAATCAGCCCCAGCATTTT
14	TRBV7-9	NA	many	TRBJ2-3	CASSSLYRTDTQYF	TGTGCCAGCAGCTCATTATACCGCACAGATACGCAGTATTTT